A selection of T cell receptor beta chains follows, all from one sample in a study of beta chain features in type 1 diabetes. Here immunoSEQ multiplex PCR was the method, and the copy in TCRdb shows in-frame clones only, minus some. The table records approximately 250,000 clones, approximately 10% of them present only once. Sequenced input: naive CD4+ T cells from blood. These receptors were taken from a man aged 25 to 40 with type 1 diabetes. Each CDR3 is given with its conserved first and last residue. A D gene is named only where the DNA matches it firmly. Expanded clones are given a class, and other clones once, few, many or no size at all.

abundance | j_gene | d_gene | len | v_gene | CDR3aa | CDR3nt
few | TRBJ1-1 | - | 11 | TRBV30 | CAWSAGGEAFF | TGTGCCTGGAGTGCCGGAGGTGAAGCTTTCTTT
- | TRBJ2-1 | - | 16 | TRBV14 | CASSQERGAAYNEQFF | TGTGCCAGCAGCCAAGAGCGGGGAGCCGCCTACAATGAGCAGTTCTTC
- | TRBJ2-1 | TRBD2 | 16 | TRBV7-2 | CASSPLAGGAYNEQFF | TGTGCCAGCAGCCCGCTAGCGGGGGGGGCCTACAATGAGCAGTTCTTC
- | TRBJ2-7 | - | 14 | TRBV9 | CASSVEGLGYEQYF | TGTGCCAGCAGCGTAGAGGGGCTGGGCTACGAGCAGTACTTC
- | TRBJ1-2 | TRBD1 | 13 | TRBV5-6 | CASSLDREGGYTF | TGTGCCAGCAGCCTGGACAGGGAGGGCGGCTACACCTTC
few | TRBJ1-1 | TRBD1 | 15 | TRBV19 | CASRLHRTGGTEAFF | TGTGCCAGTAGGCTACATCGGACAGGGGGCACTGAAGCTTTCTTT
few | TRBJ2-7 | - | 12 | TRBV28 | CASSLTRDEQYF | TGTGCCAGCAGTTTAACCAGGGACGAGCAGTACTTC
- | TRBJ1-6 | TRBD1 | 16 | TRBV25-1 | CASSPGTGTGQSPLHF | TGTGCCAGCAGTCCCGGAACAGGGACAGGGCAATCACCCCTCCACTTT
- | TRBJ2-3 | - | 13 | TRBV9 | CASSGQITDTQYF | TGTGCCAGCAGCGGGCAGATCACAGATACGCAGTATTTT
few | TRBJ2-1 | - | 14 | TRBV5-1 | CASSSLLGGNEQFF | TGCGCCAGCAGCTCCCTCTTGGGGGGCAATGAGCAGTTCTTC
- | TRBJ1-5 | TRBD1 | 16 | TRBV2 | CASSGGPGTGEWPQHF | TGTGCCAGCAGTGGGGGCCCCGGGACAGGGGAATGGCCCCAGCATTTT
few | TRBJ2-5 | - | 13 | TRBV5-1 | CASSLAGSETQYF | TGCGCCAGCAGCTTGGCCGGGTCAGAGACCCAGTACTTC
few | TRBJ1-5 | - | 15 | TRBV28 | CASSLGGEVYQPQHF | TGTGCCAGCAGTTTAGGAGGGGAAGTTTATCAGCCCCAGCATTTT
few | TRBJ2-3 | - | 12 | TRBV19 | CASSIGWDTQYF | TGTGCCAGTAGTATCGGGTGGGATACGCAGTATTTT
- | TRBJ1-1 | - | 14 | TRBV9 | CASSVAAVGGEAFF | TGTGCCAGCAGCGTAGCGGCGGTGGGTGGTGAAGCTTTCTTT
few | TRBJ1-4 | TRBD1 | 16 | TRBV4-3 | CASSQEGQGANEKLFF | TGCGCCAGCAGCCAAGAAGGACAGGGGGCTAATGAAAAACTGTTTTTT
- | TRBJ1-1 | - | 11 | TRBV6-6 | CASSYNSEAFF | TGTGCCAGCAGTTACAACAGTGAAGCTTTCTTT